The 32 T cell receptor beta chains in this list originate from one sample, sequenced in a study of T cells in Graves' hyperthyroidism and ophthalmopathy. What was amplified from RNA transcripts were TCR beta CDR3 regions. With the HTBI primer set, the TCR CDR3 went through a first round of RT-PCR. TCRdb used MiXCR to reprocess the multiplex PCR reads, holding one entry per CDR3 protein. The sample includes under 300,000 distinct CDR3 sequences, approximately 14% of them seen just once. Specimen: blood. The receptors were sampled from a woman aged 40-49 years with Graves' hyperthyroidism that later progressed to Graves' ophthalmopathy.

Ten or more counts support this clonotype. The chain links TRBV11-1 to TRBJ2-3, with 7 bases identical to TRBD2. The germline gives CDR1 SGHAT, CDR2 FQDESV (reference sequence). Trimming at V came to 2 bases and at J to 4 bases, leaving 9 bases not matched to a gene. CDR3 length equals 16 residues. CDR3 sequence: CASSLNPGGFADTQYF. For the CDR3, the DNA is TGTGCCAGCAGCTTAAATCCCGGGGGGTTCGCAGATACGCAGTATTTT.

This clonotype was picked up many times. The J gene is TRBJ1-2, the V gene TRBV20-1; a weak D match, TRBD1 (6 bases). Per germline, CDR1 DFQATT and CDR2 SNEGSKA (reference sequence). V was clipped by 3 bases and J by 6 bases, with 14 bases between them. The CDR3 totals 13 residues. CDR3 protein: CSASPQGEDGYTF. In DNA form, the CDR3 reads TGCAGTGCTAGTCCACAGGGTGAAGATGGCTACACCTTC.

This clonotype was detected ten times or more. The V gene is TRBV20-1, the J gene TRBJ2-5; TRBD1 matches 12 bases. The CDR3 has 13 residues. Germline CDR1 DFQATT, CDR2 SNEGSKA (reference sequence). The CDR3 sequence is CGKGQGAIETQYF. The DNA for the CDR3 is TGCGGCAAGGGACAGGGGGCGATAGAGACCCAGTACTTC.

This clonotype came up many times. J is TRBJ2-1 and V is TRBV13; possibly TRBD2 for D (5 bases). Germline-derived CDR1 and CDR2 are PRHDT and FYEKMQ (reference sequence). V was pared by 4 bases and J by 6 bases, with 22 bases between. The CDR3 spans 17 residues. The CDR3 sequence is CASSSGRTSLVSNEQFF. The DNA of the CDR3 is TGTGCCAGCAGCTCCGGCCGAACTAGTCTTGTGTCCAATGAGCAGTTCTTC.

Many counts were recorded for this clonotype. This sequence joins TRBV28 and TRBJ1-2; D gene ambiguous. The CDR3 extends over 13 amino acids. The ends were cut back, 8 bases at V and 1 base at J, with 11 bases in the middle. The germline CDR1 and CDR2 sequences are MDHEN and SYDVKM. The CDR3: CASEVRINYGYTF. CDR3 nucleotide sequence: TGTGCCAGCGAGGTCAGAATTAACTATGGCTACACCTTC.

The chain has TRBV4-1 and TRBJ2-7; 10 positions match TRBD1. The CDR3 is 17 amino acids. The germline V gene has CDR1 MGHRA and CDR2 YSYEKL. The V and J ends lost 3 bases and 5 bases, in that order; junction bases with no gene match: 13. The CDR3 loop reads CASSQGTSETGGDEQYF. In DNA form, the CDR3 reads TGCGCCAGCAGCCAGGGGACCTCCGAGACAGGGGGCGACGAGCAGTACTTC.

V gene TRBV20-1 combines with J gene TRBJ1-5, with D tentatively TRBD1 (6 bases). Germline V lookup: CDR1 DFQATT, CDR2 SNEGSKA (reference sequence). The CDR3 is made up of 15 amino acids. Trimming cost V 0 bases and J 3 bases, with 12 bases left between them. The CDR3 region is CSARELDSFNQPQHF. The CDR3 region has the DNA TGCAGTGCTAGAGAGTTGGACAGCTTCAATCAGCCCCAGCATTTT.

The rearrangement joins TRBV5-1 to TRBJ2-7; the D call may be TRBD1 or TRBD2 (5 bases each). The CDR3 consists of 15 residues. CDR1 SGHRS and CDR2 YFSETQ come from the germline V gene. Trimming shortened V by 5 bases and J by 0 bases, and 15 bases separated the two germline ends. As DNA, the CDR3 is TGCGCCAGCAGGGGGCTAGGGACGGGCTCCTACGAGCAGTACTTC. Residues: CASRGLGTGSYEQYF.

This clonotype was picked up many times. The V gene is TRBV28, the J gene TRBJ2-7, with D perhaps matching TRBD1 (5 bases). V lost 4 bases to trimming and J lost 2 bases, with 15 bases between them. Germline V gene data show CDR1 as MDHEN and CDR2 as SYDVKM. This CDR3 has 15 amino acids. The CDR3 here is CASSSQGGLTYEQYF. CDR3 bases: TGTGCCAGCAGTTCTCAGGGCGGATTAACCTACGAGCAGTACTTC.

In this sample, this clonotype turned up many times. The CDR3 region is CASSLVSDRVEKLFF. The CDR3 DNA reads as TGTGCCAGCAGCTTGGTATCGGACAGAGTTGAAAAACTGTTTTTT. The V call is TRBV5-6, the J call TRBJ1-4; possibly TRBD1 for D (6 bases). Germline-derived CDR1 and CDR2 are SGHDT and YYEEEE. The CDR3 has 15 amino acids. The V end was cut by 0 bases, the J end by 7 bases, with 13 bases between. The full variable domain, completed using reference TRBV5-6 and TRBJ1-4, is DAGVTQSPTHLIKTRGQQVTLRCSPKSGHDTVSWYQQALGQGPQFIFQYYEEEERQRGNFPDRFSGHQFPNYSSELNVNALLLGDSALYLCASSLVSDRVEKLFFGSGTQLSVL.

In this sample, this clonotype turned up many times. CDR3 DNA sequence: TGCAGTGCTAGAGACCTCAACTACAGTGGCACTGAAGCTTTCTTT. This sequence encodes CSARDLNYSGTEAFF. V usage is TRBV20-1 and J usage is TRBJ1-1; D unclear. This CDR3 region has 15 residues. The germline gives CDR1 DFQATT, CDR2 SNEGSKA (reference sequence). The V end lost 0 bases, the J end lost 4 bases, and 15 bases lay between the germline ends.

The chain is built from TRBV6-1 and TRBJ2-3, with 7 bases fitting TRBD2. Trimming at V came to 6 bases and at J to 3 bases, leaving 6 bases not matched to a gene. The CDR3 consists of 14 residues. Looked up from germline, CDR1 is MNHNS and CDR2 is SASEGT. The CDR3 loop reads CASRWKRETDTQYF. The CDR3 coding sequence is TGTGCCAGCAGGTGGAAGCGGGAAACAGATACGCAGTATTTT.

V usage is TRBV11-2 and J usage is TRBJ2-1; 7 bases map to TRBD2. CDR1 SGHAT and CDR2 FQNNGV come from the germline V gene. The CDR3 length is 17 residues. J gave up 9 bases and V 0 bases, and 14 bases lay outside the gene matches. The DNA of the CDR3 is TGTGCCAGCAGCTTAGATCTAGTAACGGGAGGTAATAGTGAGCAGTTCTTC. Protein product: CASSLDLVTGGNSEQFF.

Points on this clonotype: This may be a read error: a much more frequent sequence differs by one nucleotide. The V gene is TRBV7-9, the J gene TRBJ1-1; D gene unclear. Between the trimmed V and J ends, which lost 5 bases and 7 bases, there was a span of 11 bases. The CDR3 is made up of 12 amino acids. Germline V gives CDR1 SEHNR, CDR2 FQNEAQ (reference sequence). CDR3: CASSPHGNEAFF. The DNA of the CDR3 is TGTGCCAGCAGCCCCCACGGGAATGAAGCTTTCTTT.

This clonotype has only one observation. The J gene is TRBJ2-2, the V gene TRBV7-9; D possibly uses TRBD1 or TRBD2 (5 bases each). Looked up from germline, CDR1 is SEHNR and CDR2 is FQNEAQ (reference sequence). This CDR3 spans 15 amino acids. V was pared by 5 bases and J by 3 bases, with 13 bases between. Written as DNA, the CDR3 is TGTGCCAGCAGCCCCCCGGGGCCATACACCGGGGAGCTGTTTTTT. As protein: CASSPPGPYTGELFF.

Many counts were recorded for this clonotype. The chain carries TRBV10-3 and TRBJ1-6; a possible D gene is TRBD1 (5 bases). This CDR3 has 18 residues. V was pared by 3 bases and J by 7 bases, with 22 bases between. Germline CDR1 ENHRY, CDR2 SYGVKD. Here the CDR3 DNA reads TGTGCCATCAGTGAATTTAGGGGTGTGCCAGGGTCGAATTCACCCCTCCACTTT. Its translation: CAISEFRGVPGSNSPLHF.

This clonotype was recorded many times. The rearrangement links TRBV11-2 to TRBJ2-5; 10 bases line up with TRBD2. The germline V gene has CDR1 SGHAT and CDR2 FQNNGV. After removal of 5 bases from V and 5 bases from J, the junction contained 11 bases not matched to a gene. The CDR3 length is 16 residues. For the CDR3, the DNA is TGTGCCAGCAGCCCCCTTAGCGGGAGGAACTCGGAGACCCAGTACTTC. Protein: CASSPLSGRNSETQYF.

In this sample, this clonotype turned up many times. The chain links TRBV7-8 to TRBJ1-4; D possibly corresponds to TRBD1 (5 bases). This CDR3 is built from 12 residues. The V end was cut by 5 bases, the J end by 7 bases, with 8 bases between. Germline V gene lookup returns CDR1 SGHVS and CDR2 FQNEAQ. Written as DNA, the CDR3 is TGTGCCAGCAGCACCACAGGTGAAAAACTGTTTTTT. Its translation is CASSTTGEKLFF.

This clonotype was seen at least ten times. J is TRBJ2-4 and V is TRBV12-3 or TRBV12-4; a weak D match, TRBD2 (7 bases). This CDR3 region has 15 residues. V was shortened by 4 bases and J by 7 bases, with 17 bases between the two germline ends. CDR3 protein: CASSSHREGYNIQYF. CDR3 nucleotides: TGTGCCAGCAGTTCCCACAGGGAGGGGTATAACATTCAGTACTTC.

Concerning this clonotype: This may stem from a read error, because a much larger clone lies one nucleotide away. The chain carries TRBV20-1 and TRBJ2-5; D is possibly TRBD2 (5 bases). Germline lookup yields CDR1 DFQATT and CDR2 SNEGSKA (reference sequence). V lost 6 bases and J 9 bases, leaving 35 bases between the germline ends. The CDR3 is 18 residues long. CDR3 loop: CSAKDLSGSRLLKEAQYF. Here the CDR3 DNA reads TGCAGTGCCAAAGACTTGTCCGGTAGTCGACTCCTTAAGGAGGCCCAGTACTTC.

The sample holds many counts of this clonotype. The CDR3 here is CASSLDVGPYNEQFF. Here the CDR3 DNA reads TGTGCCAGCAGCTTAGACGTGGGACCCTACAATGAGCAGTTCTTC. This rearrangement joins TRBV11-2 to TRBJ2-1; the D gene could be TRBD1 or TRBD2 (5 bases each). The V end was cut by 0 bases, the J end by 2 bases, with 8 bases between. The germline V gene has CDR1 SGHAT and CDR2 FQNNGV. This CDR3 is built from 15 residues.

The genes are TRBV20-1 and TRBJ2-2; D is tentatively TRBD1 or TRBD2 (5 bases each). The germline V gene has CDR1 DFQATT and CDR2 SNEGSKA (reference sequence). The CDR3 runs to 12 residues. V lost 5 bases to trimming and J lost 5 bases, with 9 bases between them. The CDR3 protein is CSARWGTGELFF. The CDR3 DNA follows: TGCAGTGCTCGGTGGGGGACCGGGGAGCTGTTTTTT.

The sample holds many counts of this clonotype. The chain employs TRBV28 and TRBJ2-3; no clear D gene. V lost 6 bases, J lost 0 bases, and 13 bases lay in between. The CDR3 consists of 15 residues. In germline, CDR1 is MDHEN, CDR2 SYDVKM. The CDR3 is CASRAWARSTDTQYF. In DNA, the CDR3 is TGTGCCAGCAGGGCCTGGGCGCGGAGCACAGATACGCAGTATTTT.

This clonotype appeared many times. This chain links TRBV27 with TRBJ2-1; D is unclear. Trimming took off 2 bases at V and 7 bases at J, with 6 bases between the two ends. The CDR3 spans 12 residues. CDR1 and CDR2 (germline): MNHEY, SMNVEV (reference sequence). CDR3 nucleotide sequence: TGTGCCAGCAGTTTAAAGGAGAATGAGCAGTTCTTC. It codes for CASSLKENEQFF.

In this sample, this clonotype turned up many times. This chain joins TRBV12-3 or TRBV12-4 and TRBJ2-1; 16 nucleotides agree with TRBD2. J gave up 4 bases and V 2 bases, and 5 bases lay outside the gene matches. CDR3 length: 18 residues. Written as DNA, the CDR3 is TGTGCCAGCAGTTTATCGGGACTAGCGGGAGGGCCGTACAATGAGCAGTTCTTC. Its protein product is CASSLSGLAGGPYNEQFF.

This clonotype was recorded at least ten times. V and J are TRBV6-1 and TRBJ1-4; 8 nucleotides match TRBD1. Germline lookup yields CDR1 MNHNS and CDR2 SASEGT. The CDR3 consists of 16 residues. The trim removed 7 bases at V and 8 bases at J, leaving 15 bases unmatched. The CDR3 here is CASTEGGTGGREKLFF. CDR3 in DNA: TGTGCCAGCACCGAAGGGGGGACAGGAGGAAGGGAAAAACTGTTTTTT.

The chain combines TRBV6-1 with TRBJ2-1; D possibly matches TRBD1 or TRBD2 (5 bases each). There are 16 residues in the CDR3. Between the trimmed V and J ends, which lost 6 bases and 3 bases, there was a span of 18 bases. Germline V gene data show CDR1 as MNHNS and CDR2 as SASEGT. For the CDR3, the DNA is TGTGCCAGCAGACCAGGAATCGGGACGTTCTACAATGAGCAGTTCTTC. The encoded protein is CASRPGIGTFYNEQFF.

There are many counts of this clonotype. The gene calls are TRBV30 and TRBJ1-1; D not resolved. Germline values: CDR1 GTSNPN, CDR2 SVGIG (reference sequence). Trimming removed 5 bases at V and 0 bases at J, with 13 bases between. The CDR3 length is 14 residues. The CDR3 here is CAWEYDNLNTEAFF. CDR3 nucleotides: TGTGCCTGGGAGTACGACAACTTGAACACTGAAGCTTTCTTT. The entire variable domain, with the rest obtained from reference TRBV30 and TRBJ1-1, is as follows: SQTIHQWPATLVQPVGSPLSLECTVEGTSNPNLYWYRQAAGRGLQLLFYSVGIGQISSEVPQNLSASRPQDRQFILSSKKLLLSDSGFYLCAWEYDNLNTEAFFGQGTRLTVV.

In this sample, this clonotype turned up many times. The chain joins TRBV12-3 or TRBV12-4 to TRBJ1-1; D gene ambiguous. Trimming left V 4 bases short and J 4 bases short, with 16 bases between. The CDR3 has 15 residues. CDR3 residues: CASSSAYLVGTEAFF. CDR3 nucleotides: TGTGCCAGCAGTTCCGCCTATTTAGTGGGCACTGAAGCTTTCTTT.

There are many counts of this clonotype. V gene TRBV27 combines with J gene TRBJ2-1, with D unresolved. The V gene lost 5 bases and the J gene lost 0 bases, with 5 bases spanning the gap. Germline V gene sequence: CDR1 MNHEY, CDR2 SMNVEV (reference sequence). This CDR3 contains 13 residues. CDR3 amino acids: CASSPNSYNEQFF. The CDR3 coding sequence is TGTGCCAGCAGTCCAAACTCCTACAATGAGCAGTTCTTC.

This clonotype has ten or more counts. The chain employs TRBV9 and TRBJ2-3; the match to TRBD2 covers 15 bases. V gave up 3 bases and J gave up 3 bases; unmatched junction bases: 2. Germline assignment: CDR1 SGDLS and CDR2 YYNGEE. The CDR3 extends over 16 amino acids. CDR3 sequence: CASSGTSGRATDTQYF. The CDR3 bases are TGTGCCAGCAGCGGGACTAGCGGGAGGGCGACAGATACGCAGTATTTT. Using reference TRBV9 and TRBJ2-3 for the parts outside the CDR3, the full variable domain is DSGVTQTPKHLITATGQRVTLRCSPRSGDLSVYWYQQSLDQGLQFLIQYYNGEERAKGNILERFSAQQFPDLHSELNLSSLELGDSALYFCASSGTSGRATDTQYFGPGTRLTVL.

V and J are TRBV19 and TRBJ2-1, with 8 bases identical to TRBD2. The CDR3 covers 16 residues. V was clipped by 6 bases and J by 7 bases; unmatched bases: 14. Per the germline V gene, CDR1 is LNHDA and CDR2 is SQIVND (reference sequence). The CDR3 loop is CASRGAGGTSRNEQFF. CDR3 DNA sequence: TGTGCCAGTAGAGGAGCCGGAGGGACTAGTCGGAATGAGCAGTTCTTC.